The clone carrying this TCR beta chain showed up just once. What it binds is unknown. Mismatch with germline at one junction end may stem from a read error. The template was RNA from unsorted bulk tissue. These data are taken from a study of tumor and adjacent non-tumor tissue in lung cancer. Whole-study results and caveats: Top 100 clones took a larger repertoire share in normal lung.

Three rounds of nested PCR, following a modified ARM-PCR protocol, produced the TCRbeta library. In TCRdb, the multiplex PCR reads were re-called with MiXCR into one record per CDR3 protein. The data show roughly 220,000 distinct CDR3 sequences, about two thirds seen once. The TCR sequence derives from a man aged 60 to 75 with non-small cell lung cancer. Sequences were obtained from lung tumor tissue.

CDR3 coding DNA: TGTGCCAGCAGTTCATGGACTAGCGGGGGGGCGGGGGAGCAGCACTTC. Its protein product is CASSSWTSGGAGEQHF. The chain combines TRBV12-3 or TRBV12-4 with TRBJ2-7; TRBD2 aligns across 15 bases. The length of the CDR3 is 16 residues.